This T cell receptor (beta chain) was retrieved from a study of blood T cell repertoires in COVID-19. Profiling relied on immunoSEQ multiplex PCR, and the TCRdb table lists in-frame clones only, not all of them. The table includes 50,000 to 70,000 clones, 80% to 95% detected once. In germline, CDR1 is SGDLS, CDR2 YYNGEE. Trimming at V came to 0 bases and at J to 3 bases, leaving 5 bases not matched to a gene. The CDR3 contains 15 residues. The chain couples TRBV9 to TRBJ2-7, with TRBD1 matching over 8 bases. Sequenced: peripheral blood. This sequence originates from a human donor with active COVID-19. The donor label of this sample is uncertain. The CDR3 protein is CASSVGTGSVYEQYF. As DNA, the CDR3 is TGTGCCAGCAGCGTAGGGACAGGGTCTGTCTACGAGCAGTACTTC.